The rows below give T cell receptor beta chains drawn from one sample of a study of blood T cells in healthy people across ages. MiXCR was run by TCRdb on the 5' RACE reads, yielding one entry per CDR3 protein. The sample carries roughly 570,000 distinct CDR3 sequences, approximately 27% recorded once. The sample taken for sequencing was blood. The source of these receptors is a woman aged 65 to 85 in good health. CDR3s include the opening cysteine and the closing phenylalanine or tryptophan. Each record gives: CDR3 length, D gene, J gene, clone size, V gene, CDR3 DNA, CDR3 protein. D genes are given only for firm matches. Size is omitted from some rows. Given values are once, few, many or a class for expanded clones.

len: 11; d_gene: .; j_gene: TRBJ2-7; abundance: .; v_gene: TRBV18; CDR3nt: TGTGCCAGCTCACCGGACGACGAGCAGTACTTC; CDR3aa: CASSPDDEQYF
len: 14; d_gene: TRBD1; j_gene: TRBJ2-7; abundance: few; v_gene: TRBV4-2; CDR3nt: TGTGCCAGCAGCCAACGGGACAGGGAGAACGAGCAGTACTTC; CDR3aa: CASSQRDRENEQYF
len: 16; d_gene: TRBD2; j_gene: TRBJ2-3; abundance: few; v_gene: TRBV20-1; CDR3nt: TGCAGTTTTGCCCGCGCTGGACTAGCGGGGGCAGATACGCAGTATTTT; CDR3aa: CSFARAGLAGADTQYF
len: 16; d_gene: TRBD2; j_gene: TRBJ2-1; abundance: few; v_gene: TRBV20-1; CDR3nt: TGCAGTGCTAGAGATCCAGCGGGGGGGTTCTACAATGAGCAGTTCTTC; CDR3aa: CSARDPAGGFYNEQFF
len: 15; d_gene: TRBD1; j_gene: TRBJ1-5; abundance: .; v_gene: TRBV2; CDR3nt: TGTGCCAGCAGTGAAGAGGGGGCTTTCAATCAGCCCCAGCATTTT; CDR3aa: CASSEEGAFNQPQHF
len: 15; d_gene: .; j_gene: TRBJ1-1; abundance: .; v_gene: TRBV7-9; CDR3nt: TGTGCCAGCAGCTTGATGGCGGGGGCGAACACTGAAGCTTTCTTT; CDR3aa: CASSLMAGANTEAFF
len: 12; d_gene: .; j_gene: TRBJ2-5; abundance: few; v_gene: TRBV20-1; CDR3nt: TGCAGTGCGCGGATAGGGGGAGAGACCCAGTACTTC; CDR3aa: CSARIGGETQYF
len: 12; d_gene: TRBD1; j_gene: TRBJ2-7; abundance: .; v_gene: TRBV29-1; CDR3nt: TGCAGCGGGGGACAGGGGTCCTACGAGCAGTACTTC; CDR3aa: CSGGQGSYEQYF
len: 16; d_gene: TRBD2; j_gene: TRBJ2-3; abundance: .; v_gene: TRBV18; CDR3nt: TGTGCCAGCTCACCACTAGCGGGGGGGCCGGAAGATACGCAGTATTTT; CDR3aa: CASSPLAGGPEDTQYF
len: 15; d_gene: .; j_gene: TRBJ2-7; abundance: many; v_gene: TRBV7-2; CDR3nt: TGTGCCAGCACTGAATGGGCGGGGAAAAGTGGCGAGCAGTACTTC; CDR3aa: CASTEWAGKSGEQYF
len: 11; d_gene: .; j_gene: TRBJ2-5; abundance: few; v_gene: TRBV29-1; CDR3nt: TGCAGCGTTGTAGGTGAAGAGACCCAGTACTTC; CDR3aa: CSVVGEETQYF
len: 15; d_gene: TRBD1; j_gene: TRBJ2-2; abundance: few; v_gene: TRBV10-3; CDR3nt: TGTGCCACCTATAAAGGACAGGGTGACACCGGGGAGCTGTTTTTT; CDR3aa: CATYKGQGDTGELFF
len: 15; d_gene: .; j_gene: TRBJ1-3; abundance: few; v_gene: TRBV7-2; CDR3nt: TGTGCCAGCAGCTCGGGACCTCAGAGGGGAAACACCATATATTTT; CDR3aa: CASSSGPQRGNTIYF
len: 13; d_gene: .; j_gene: TRBJ1-2; abundance: few; v_gene: TRBV7-2; CDR3nt: TGTGCCAGCAGCCAACCGGGCCCTTATGGCTACACCTTC; CDR3aa: CASSQPGPYGYTF
len: 15; d_gene: .; j_gene: TRBJ2-4; abundance: .; v_gene: TRBV20-1; CDR3nt: TGCAGTGCTAGGCTTCCGGGACTAGCCAAAAACATTCAGTACTTC; CDR3aa: CSARLPGLAKNIQYF
len: 12; d_gene: .; j_gene: TRBJ2-3; abundance: .; v_gene: TRBV6-1; CDR3nt: TGTGCCAGCGGTACGAGGGGAGATACGCAGTATTTT; CDR3aa: CASGTRGDTQYF
len: 15; d_gene: TRBD2; j_gene: TRBJ2-1; abundance: .; v_gene: TRBV5-1; CDR3nt: TGCGCCAGCAGCTTAGCTAGCGGGGGCAACAATGAGCAGTTCTTC; CDR3aa: CASSLASGGNNEQFF
len: 16; d_gene: TRBD2; j_gene: TRBJ2-2; abundance: few; v_gene: TRBV5-5; CDR3nt: TGTGCCAGCAGCGGGGCCGGGACTAGCGGACCCGGGGAGCTGTTTTTT; CDR3aa: CASSGAGTSGPGELFF
len: 15; d_gene: TRBD1; j_gene: TRBJ1-2; abundance: few; v_gene: TRBV6-1; CDR3nt: TGTGCCAGCAGTTTGACAGGGAACACTCGCGGTGGCTACACCTTC; CDR3aa: CASSLTGNTRGGYTF
len: 13; d_gene: .; j_gene: TRBJ1-5; abundance: .; v_gene: TRBV6-4; CDR3nt: TGTGCCAGCAGTGTCAATAGCAATCAGCCCCAGCATTTT; CDR3aa: CASSVNSNQPQHF
len: 15; d_gene: TRBD2; j_gene: TRBJ2-3; abundance: few; v_gene: TRBV5-1; CDR3nt: TGCGCCAGCAGCAACACAGGAGCGGGGGGGAGTACGCAGTATTTT; CDR3aa: CASSNTGAGGSTQYF
len: 16; d_gene: .; j_gene: TRBJ2-3; abundance: .; v_gene: TRBV3-1; CDR3nt: TGTGCCAGCAGCCACCAGGGCTCACGTCTCACAGATACGCAGTATTTT; CDR3aa: CASSHQGSRLTDTQYF
len: 16; d_gene: .; j_gene: TRBJ1-1; abundance: few; v_gene: TRBV5-1; CDR3nt: TGCGCCAGCAGCTTGGTAGGCGGGCCCCCGAACACTGAAGCTTTCTTT; CDR3aa: CASSLVGGPPNTEAFF
len: 20; d_gene: TRBD2; j_gene: TRBJ2-4; abundance: .; v_gene: TRBV4-2; CDR3nt: TGTGCCAGCAGCCAAGATAGTCCCCATCTTATAGCGGGGGGGAAAAACATTCAGTACTTC; CDR3aa: CASSQDSPHLIAGGKNIQYF
len: 14; d_gene: .; j_gene: TRBJ2-7; abundance: .; v_gene: TRBV11-1; CDR3nt: TGTGCCAGCAGCTTAGACCGGGCTAGCTACGAGCAGTACTTC; CDR3aa: CASSLDRASYEQYF
len: 15; d_gene: .; j_gene: TRBJ2-5; abundance: .; v_gene: TRBV7-2; CDR3nt: TGTGCCAGCAGCTTAATGAGGGGCGTTGGGGAGACCCAGTACTTC; CDR3aa: CASSLMRGVGETQYF
len: 15; d_gene: .; j_gene: TRBJ1-6; abundance: few; v_gene: TRBV6-1; CDR3nt: TGTGCCAGCAAAGTACAAAAGGACAGTCCTTCGCCCCTCCACTTT; CDR3aa: CASKVQKDSPSPLHF
len: 14; d_gene: .; j_gene: TRBJ1-6; abundance: few; v_gene: TRBV7-2; CDR3nt: TGTGCCAGCAGCTATACCTCCTATAATTCACCCCTCCACTTT; CDR3aa: CASSYTSYNSPLHF
len: 15; d_gene: .; j_gene: TRBJ1-2; abundance: few; v_gene: TRBV7-9; CDR3nt: TGTGCCAGCAGCCCAGGGCAGATATCTAACTATGGCTACACCTTC; CDR3aa: CASSPGQISNYGYTF
len: 15; d_gene: .; j_gene: TRBJ1-2; abundance: .; v_gene: TRBV7-2; CDR3nt: TGTGCCAGCAGCCCTACATGGACTCACGACTATGGCTACACCTTC; CDR3aa: CASSPTWTHDYGYTF
len: 15; d_gene: .; j_gene: TRBJ2-1; abundance: .; v_gene: TRBV6-2/TRBV6-3; CDR3nt: TGTGCCTCTGGAGGGGGGCCCTATACCTACAATGAGCAGTTCTTC; CDR3aa: CASGGGPYTYNEQFF
len: 13; d_gene: .; j_gene: TRBJ1-1; abundance: few; v_gene: TRBV10-3; CDR3nt: TGTGCCATCAGCCCGGACGGGAACACTGAAGCTTTCTTT; CDR3aa: CAISPDGNTEAFF
len: 15; d_gene: TRBD1; j_gene: TRBJ2-2; abundance: few; v_gene: TRBV7-3; CDR3nt: TGTGCCAGCAGCTCATGGACAGGGAACACCGGGGAGCTGTTTTTT; CDR3aa: CASSSWTGNTGELFF
len: 16; d_gene: .; j_gene: TRBJ1-4; abundance: .; v_gene: TRBV7-9; CDR3nt: TGTGCCAGCAGCTTTCCCAGCAGGGCAACTAATGAAAAACTGTTTTTT; CDR3aa: CASSFPSRATNEKLFF
len: 17; d_gene: TRBD2; j_gene: TRBJ2-3; abundance: few; v_gene: TRBV12-3/TRBV12-4; CDR3nt: TGTGCCAGCAGTCTGGGACTAGCGGGATTTAGCACAGATGCGCAGTATTTT; CDR3aa: CASSLGLAGFSTDAQYF
len: 12; d_gene: .; j_gene: TRBJ1-3; abundance: few; v_gene: TRBV29-1; CDR3nt: TGCAGCGCGGAGTCGGGCGGAAACACCATATATTTT; CDR3aa: CSAESGGNTIYF
len: 13; d_gene: .; j_gene: TRBJ1-4; abundance: few; v_gene: TRBV4-3; CDR3nt: TGCGCCAGCAGTAAGGGGTTTCGGGAAAAACTGTTTTTT; CDR3aa: CASSKGFREKLFF
len: 14; d_gene: .; j_gene: TRBJ2-1; abundance: .; v_gene: TRBV6-1; CDR3nt: TGTGCCAGCAGTGAGATTAGAGGGGGGAATGAGCAGTTCTTC; CDR3aa: CASSEIRGGNEQFF
len: 14; d_gene: TRBD2; j_gene: TRBJ2-3; abundance: .; v_gene: TRBV5-5; CDR3nt: TGTGCCAGCAGCTTGCGCGGGGGGGTAGATACGCAGTATTTT; CDR3aa: CASSLRGGVDTQYF
len: 14; d_gene: .; j_gene: TRBJ2-3; abundance: few; v_gene: TRBV7-2; CDR3nt: TGTGCCAGCAGCTTAGGTGTTAGCACAGATACGCGGTATTTT; CDR3aa: CASSLGVSTDTRYF
len: 18; d_gene: .; j_gene: TRBJ1-1; abundance: few; v_gene: TRBV6-2/TRBV6-3; CDR3nt: TGTGCCAGCAGTCATCCGCCATGGGCGCCGGGCTCGAACACTGAAGCTTTCTTT; CDR3aa: CASSHPPWAPGSNTEAFF
len: 16; d_gene: .; j_gene: TRBJ1-3; abundance: .; v_gene: TRBV4-1; CDR3nt: TGCGCCAGCAGCCAAGTACAGGGAAGCTCTGGAAACACCATATATTTT; CDR3aa: CASSQVQGSSGNTIYF